The rows below give T cell receptor beta chains drawn from one sample of a study of blood T cell repertoires in COVID-19. The assay was immunoSEQ multiplex PCR, and TCRdb's table has in-frame clones only and misses some. The sample shows approximately 450,000 clones, approximately 90% of them seen only once. Source material: PBMCs or T cells enriched from blood (not recorded which). These receptors were taken from a man aged 25-40 years who had recovered from COVID-19. CDR3s include the opening cysteine and the closing phenylalanine or tryptophan. Each record gives: V gene, D gene, clone size, J gene, CDR3 protein, CDR3 DNA. The D gene is left open where the match is weak. The size of a clone is reported for some rows only, either as once, few or many, or as a class for expanded clones.

V: TRBV20-1; D: NA; size: NA; J: TRBJ2-1; CDR3: CSARGRREQFF; DNA: TGCAGTGCTAGGGGCCGGCGTGAGCAGTTCTTC
V: TRBV19; D: TRBD2; size: few; J: TRBJ2-5; CDR3: CASSSPGLAGETQYF; DNA: TGTGCCAGTAGTTCGCCGGGACTAGCGGGAGAGACCCAGTACTTC
V: TRBV28; D: NA; size: NA; J: TRBJ2-7; CDR3: CASSLVVRGHEQYF; DNA: TGTGCCAGCAGTTTAGTAGTCAGGGGCCACGAGCAGTACTTC
V: TRBV28; D: NA; size: NA; J: TRBJ1-2; CDR3: CASSIYTAIYGYTF; DNA: TGTGCCAGCAGTATCTACACAGCTATCTATGGCTACACCTTC
V: TRBV28; D: NA; size: once; J: TRBJ1-2; CDR3: CASSPHSRERGHTF; DNA: TGTGCCAGCAGCCCGCACTCTAGGGAGCGGGGACACACCTTC
V: TRBV5-1; D: TRBD1; size: NA; J: TRBJ1-3; CDR3: CASSRDRSSGNTIYF; DNA: TGCGCCAGCAGCCGGGACAGGTCCTCTGGAAACACCATATATTTT
V: TRBV6-5; D: TRBD2; size: NA; J: TRBJ2-7; CDR3: CASVSPGTSASEQYF; DNA: TGTGCCAGCGTGTCCCCCGGGACTAGCGCAAGCGAGCAGTACTTC
V: TRBV7-3; D: TRBD2; size: NA; J: TRBJ2-1; CDR3: CASSGLAGGPGNEQFF; DNA: TGTGCCAGCAGTGGACTAGCGGGAGGGCCGGGCAATGAGCAGTTCTTC
V: TRBV3-1/TRBV3-2; D: NA; size: NA; J: TRBJ1-1; CDR3: CASSQGPTEAFF; DNA: TGTGCCAGCAGCCAAGGGCCCACTGAAGCTTTCTTT
V: TRBV10-2; D: NA; size: NA; J: TRBJ1-5; CDR3: CASSASNQPQHF; DNA: TGCGCCAGCAGTGCCAGTAATCAGCCCCAGCATTTT
V: TRBV9; D: NA; size: NA; J: TRBJ2-7; CDR3: CASSSGQLWDEQYF; DNA: TGTGCCAGCAGCTCTGGACAGTTATGGGACGAGCAGTACTTC
V: TRBV3-1/TRBV3-2; D: NA; size: NA; J: TRBJ1-1; CDR3: CASSQKIHEAFF; DNA: TGTGCCAGCAGCCAAAAAATACATGAAGCTTTCTTT
V: TRBV27; D: NA; size: NA; J: TRBJ1-1; CDR3: CASSLSGDTEAFF; DNA: TGTGCCAGCAGTTTATCAGGGGATACTGAAGCTTTCTTT
V: TRBV19; D: TRBD2; size: NA; J: TRBJ2-7; CDR3: CASSLAGGREQYF; DNA: TGTGCCAGTAGTTTAGCGGGAGGGCGAGAGCAGTACTTC
V: TRBV28; D: NA; size: NA; J: TRBJ1-2; CDR3: CASSSTPVDGYTF; DNA: TGTGCCAGCAGTTCTACCCCCGTAGATGGCTACACCTTC
V: TRBV2; D: NA; size: NA; J: TRBJ2-1; CDR3: CASSQESGQFF; DNA: TGTGCCAGCAGTCAAGAGTCAGGGCAGTTCTTC
V: TRBV10-1; D: NA; size: NA; J: TRBJ2-2; CDR3: CASSQGLLTNTGELFF; DNA: TGCGCCAGCAGCCAAGGACTCTTAACAAACACCGGGGAGCTGTTTTTT
V: TRBV19; D: NA; size: NA; J: TRBJ2-7; CDR3: CASSIAWTAYEQYF; DNA: TGTGCCAGTAGTATAGCTTGGACAGCCTACGAGCAGTACTTC
V: TRBV5-1; D: NA; size: NA; J: TRBJ1-4; CDR3: CASSNRVTASGRSEKLFF; DNA: TGCGCCAGCAGCAACAGAGTTACGGCAAGCGGTCGAAGCGAAAAACTGTTTTTT
V: TRBV30; D: NA; size: once; J: TRBJ1-2; CDR3: CAWSVSYGYTF; DNA: TGTGCCTGGAGTGTTAGCTATGGCTACACCTTC
V: TRBV19; D: TRBD2; size: NA; J: TRBJ2-3; CDR3: CASSTRRTGGADTQYF; DNA: TGTGCCAGTAGTACCCGGAGAACGGGAGGCGCAGATACGCAGTATTTT
V: TRBV28; D: NA; size: NA; J: TRBJ2-1; CDR3: CASSLHGSSYNEQFF; DNA: TGTGCCAGCAGTTTACACGGGAGTTCCTACAATGAGCAGTTCTTC
V: TRBV5-1; D: TRBD2; size: NA; J: TRBJ2-1; CDR3: CASRPGLASYNEQFF; DNA: TGCGCCAGCAGGCCGGGACTAGCTTCCTACAATGAGCAGTTCTTC
V: TRBV4-1; D: NA; size: NA; J: TRBJ2-7; CDR3: CASSQGWQGLPYEQYF; DNA: TGCGCCAGCAGCCAAGGTTGGCAGGGACTCCCCTACGAGCAGTACTTC